This T cell receptor beta chain stems from a study of blood T cells in healthy people across ages. Study conclusions and caveats: Researchers deemed the diversity estimates from one million T cells underestimates.

About this clonotype itself: What it binds is not known.

For the second PCR, which ran for about 6 to 12 cycles, a sample-barcoded 5' primer and a J-beta primer mix were used. MiXCR, applied by TCRdb to the 5' RACE reads, yields one record per CDR3 protein. The sample shows 1.5 million to 2 million distinct CDR3 sequences, roughly 30% of them seen only once. Ten milliliters of peripheral blood were drawn from each donor into EDTA-treated tubes. Total RNA was isolated from each sample in quantities of at least 6 micrograms. This receptor was taken from a woman aged 25 to 45 in good health. Sequencing was carried out using blood.

The CDR3 DNA reads as TGCGCCAGCAGCTTGCGGGGACAGGGGTTTACAGATACGCAGTATTTT. Translated, it gives CASSLRGQGFTDTQYF. This chain joins TRBV5-1 and TRBJ2-3; the match to TRBD1 covers 10 bases. The trim removed 1 base at V and 3 bases at J, leaving 5 bases unmatched. CDR1 is SGHRS and CDR2 is YFSETQ in the germline V gene. The CDR3 is made up of 16 amino acids.